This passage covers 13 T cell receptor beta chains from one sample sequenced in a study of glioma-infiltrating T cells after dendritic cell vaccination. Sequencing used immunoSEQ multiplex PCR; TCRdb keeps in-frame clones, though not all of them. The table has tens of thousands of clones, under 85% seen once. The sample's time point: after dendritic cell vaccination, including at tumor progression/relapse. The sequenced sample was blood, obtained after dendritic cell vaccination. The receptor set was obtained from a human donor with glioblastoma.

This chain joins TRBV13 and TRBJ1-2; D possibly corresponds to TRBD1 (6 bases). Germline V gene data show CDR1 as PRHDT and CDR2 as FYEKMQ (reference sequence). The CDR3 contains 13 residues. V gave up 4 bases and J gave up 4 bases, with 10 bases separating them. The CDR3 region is CASSSGEGYGYTF. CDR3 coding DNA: TGTGCCAGCAGCTCAGGGGAGGGCTATGGCTACACCTTC.

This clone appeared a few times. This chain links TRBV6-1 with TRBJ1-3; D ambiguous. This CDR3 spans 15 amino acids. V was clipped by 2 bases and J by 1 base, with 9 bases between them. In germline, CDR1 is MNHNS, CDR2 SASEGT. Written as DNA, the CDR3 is TGTGCCAGCAGTGAATCTGAGGGATCTGGAAACACCATATATTTT. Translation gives CASSESEGSGNTIYF.

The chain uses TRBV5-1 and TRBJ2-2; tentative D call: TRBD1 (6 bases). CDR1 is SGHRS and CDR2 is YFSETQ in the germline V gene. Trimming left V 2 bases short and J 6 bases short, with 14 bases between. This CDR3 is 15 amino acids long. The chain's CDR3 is CASSFRGRESGELFF. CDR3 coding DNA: TGCGCCAGCAGCTTCAGGGGTCGCGAATCCGGGGAGCTGTTTTTT. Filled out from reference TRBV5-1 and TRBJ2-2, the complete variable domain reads KAGVTQTPRYLIKTRGQQVTLSCSPISGHRSVSWYQQTPGQGLQFLFEYFSETQRNKGNFPGRFSGRQFSNSRSEMNVSTLELGDSALYLCASSFRGRESGELFFGEGSRLTVL.

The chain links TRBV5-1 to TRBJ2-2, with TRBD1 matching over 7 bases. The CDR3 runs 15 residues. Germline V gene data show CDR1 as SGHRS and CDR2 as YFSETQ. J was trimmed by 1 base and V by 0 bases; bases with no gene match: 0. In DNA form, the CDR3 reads TGCGCCAGCAGCTTGGGACAGGGGAACACCGGGGAGCTGTTTTTT. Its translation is CASSLGQGNTGELFF.

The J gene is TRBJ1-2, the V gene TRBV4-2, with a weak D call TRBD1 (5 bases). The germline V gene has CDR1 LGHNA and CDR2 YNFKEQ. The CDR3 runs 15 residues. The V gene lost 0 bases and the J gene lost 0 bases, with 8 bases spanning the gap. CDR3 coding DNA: TGTGCCAGCAGCCAAGATCCAGGGTCTAACTATGGCTACACCTTC. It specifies CASSQDPGSNYGYTF.

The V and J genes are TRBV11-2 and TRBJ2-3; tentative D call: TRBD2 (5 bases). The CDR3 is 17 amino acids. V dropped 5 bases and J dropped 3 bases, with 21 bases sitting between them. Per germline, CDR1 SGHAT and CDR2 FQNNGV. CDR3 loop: CASSRLPLAKETDTQYF. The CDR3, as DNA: TGTGCCAGCAGCCGCCTACCCCTAGCAAAGGAGACAGATACGCAGTATTTT.

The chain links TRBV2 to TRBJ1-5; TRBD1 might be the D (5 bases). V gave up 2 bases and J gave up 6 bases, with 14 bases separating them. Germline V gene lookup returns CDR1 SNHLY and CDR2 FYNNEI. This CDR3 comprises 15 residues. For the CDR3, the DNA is TGTGCCAGCAGTGAACAGGGTGGTTTAGGTCAGCCCCAGCATTTT. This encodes CASSEQGGLGQPQHF.

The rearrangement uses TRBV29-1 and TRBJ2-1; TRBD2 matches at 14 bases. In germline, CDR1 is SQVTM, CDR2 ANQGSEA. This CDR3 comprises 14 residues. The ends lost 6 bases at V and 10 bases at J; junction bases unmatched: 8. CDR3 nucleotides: TGCAGCGTCCGGGGACTAGCGGGGGTGGAGGAGCAGTTCTTC. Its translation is CSVRGLAGVEEQFF.

Here the CDR3 DNA reads TGTGCCAGCTCACCAGGACAGGTGGGAAATTCACCCCTCCACTTT. Translated, it gives CASSPGQVGNSPLHF. The chain has TRBV18 and TRBJ1-6; 7 bases fit TRBD1. Germline CDR1 is KGHSH and CDR2 is LQKENI. The CDR3 extends over 15 amino acids. V lost 2 bases to trimming and J lost 7 bases; unmatched junction nucleotides: 5.

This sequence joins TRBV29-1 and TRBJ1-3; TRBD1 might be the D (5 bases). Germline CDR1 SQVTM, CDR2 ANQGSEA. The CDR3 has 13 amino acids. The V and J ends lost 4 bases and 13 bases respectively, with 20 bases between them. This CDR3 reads CSVALNWRGRIYF. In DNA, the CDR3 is TGCAGCGTTGCCCTAAACTGGAGGGGCCGTATATATTTT.

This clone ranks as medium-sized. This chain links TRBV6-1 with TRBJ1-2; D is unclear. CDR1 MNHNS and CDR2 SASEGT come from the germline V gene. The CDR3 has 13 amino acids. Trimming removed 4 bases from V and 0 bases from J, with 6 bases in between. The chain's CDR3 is CASSATANYGYTF. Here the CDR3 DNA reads TGTGCCAGCAGTGCCACAGCTAACTATGGCTACACCTTC.

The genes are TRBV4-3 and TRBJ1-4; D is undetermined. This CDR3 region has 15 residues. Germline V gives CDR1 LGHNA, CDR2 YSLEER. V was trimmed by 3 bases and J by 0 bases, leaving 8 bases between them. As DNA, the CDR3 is TGCGCCAGCAGCCACACTGCTGCAACTAATGAAAAACTGTTTTTT. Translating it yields CASSHTAATNEKLFF.

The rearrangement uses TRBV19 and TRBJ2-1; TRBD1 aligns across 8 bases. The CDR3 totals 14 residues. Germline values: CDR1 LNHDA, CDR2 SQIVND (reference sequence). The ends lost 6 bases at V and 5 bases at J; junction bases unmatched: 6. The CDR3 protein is CASRVGQVNNEQFF. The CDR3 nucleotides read TGTGCCAGTAGGGTGGGACAGGTAAACAATGAGCAGTTCTTC.